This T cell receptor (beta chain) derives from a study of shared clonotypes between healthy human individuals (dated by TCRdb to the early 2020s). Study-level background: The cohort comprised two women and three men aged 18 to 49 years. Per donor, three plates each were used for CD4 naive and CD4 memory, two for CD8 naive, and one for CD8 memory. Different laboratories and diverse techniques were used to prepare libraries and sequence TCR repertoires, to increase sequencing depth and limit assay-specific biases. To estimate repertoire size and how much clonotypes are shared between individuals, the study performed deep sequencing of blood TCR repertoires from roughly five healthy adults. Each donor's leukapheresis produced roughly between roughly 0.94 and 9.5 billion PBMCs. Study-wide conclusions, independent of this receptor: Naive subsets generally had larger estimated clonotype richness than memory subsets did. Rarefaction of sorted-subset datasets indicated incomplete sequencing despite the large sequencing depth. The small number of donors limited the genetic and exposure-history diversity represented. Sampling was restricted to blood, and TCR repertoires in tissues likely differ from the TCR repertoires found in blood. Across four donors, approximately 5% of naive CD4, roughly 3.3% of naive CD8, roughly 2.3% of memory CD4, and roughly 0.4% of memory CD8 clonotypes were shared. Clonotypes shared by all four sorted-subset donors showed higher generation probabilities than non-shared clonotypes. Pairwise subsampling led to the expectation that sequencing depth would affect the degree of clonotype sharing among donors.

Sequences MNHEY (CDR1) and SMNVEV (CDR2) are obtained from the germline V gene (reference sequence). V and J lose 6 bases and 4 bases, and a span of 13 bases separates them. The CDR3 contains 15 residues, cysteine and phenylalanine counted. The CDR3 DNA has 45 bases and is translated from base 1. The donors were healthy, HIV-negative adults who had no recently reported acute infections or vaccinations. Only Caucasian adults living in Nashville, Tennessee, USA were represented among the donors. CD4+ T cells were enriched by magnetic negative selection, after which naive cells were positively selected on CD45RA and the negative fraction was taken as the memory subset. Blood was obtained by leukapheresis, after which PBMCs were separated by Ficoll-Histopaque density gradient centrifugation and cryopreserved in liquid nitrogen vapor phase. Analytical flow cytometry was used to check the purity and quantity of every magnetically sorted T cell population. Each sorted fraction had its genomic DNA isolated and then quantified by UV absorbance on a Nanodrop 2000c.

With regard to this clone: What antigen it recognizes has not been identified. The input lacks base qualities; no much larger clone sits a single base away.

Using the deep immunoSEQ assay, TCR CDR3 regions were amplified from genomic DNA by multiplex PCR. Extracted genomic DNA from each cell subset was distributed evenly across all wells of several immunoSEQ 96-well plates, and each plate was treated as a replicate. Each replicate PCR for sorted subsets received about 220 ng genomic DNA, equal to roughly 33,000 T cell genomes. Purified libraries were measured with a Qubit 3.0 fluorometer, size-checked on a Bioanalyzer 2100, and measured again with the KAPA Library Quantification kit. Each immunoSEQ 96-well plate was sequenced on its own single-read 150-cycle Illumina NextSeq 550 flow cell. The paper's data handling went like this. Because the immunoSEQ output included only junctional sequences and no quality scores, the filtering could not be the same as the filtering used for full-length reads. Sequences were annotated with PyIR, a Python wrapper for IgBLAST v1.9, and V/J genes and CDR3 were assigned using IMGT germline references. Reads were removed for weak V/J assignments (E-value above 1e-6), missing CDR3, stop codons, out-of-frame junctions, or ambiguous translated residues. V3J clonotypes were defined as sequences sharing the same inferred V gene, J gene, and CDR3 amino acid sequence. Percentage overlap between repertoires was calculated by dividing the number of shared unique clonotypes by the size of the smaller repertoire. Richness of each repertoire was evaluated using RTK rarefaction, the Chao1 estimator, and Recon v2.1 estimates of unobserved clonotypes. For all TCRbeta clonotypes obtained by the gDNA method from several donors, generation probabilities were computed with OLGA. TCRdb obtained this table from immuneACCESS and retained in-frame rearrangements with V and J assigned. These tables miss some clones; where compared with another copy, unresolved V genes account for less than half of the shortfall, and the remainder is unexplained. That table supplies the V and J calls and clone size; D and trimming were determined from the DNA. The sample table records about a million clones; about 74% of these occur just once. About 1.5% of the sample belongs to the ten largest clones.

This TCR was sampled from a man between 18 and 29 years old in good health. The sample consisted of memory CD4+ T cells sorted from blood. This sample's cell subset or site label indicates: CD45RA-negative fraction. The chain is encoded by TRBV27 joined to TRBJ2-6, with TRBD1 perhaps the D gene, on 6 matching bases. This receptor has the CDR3 CASRTQGLGANVLTF. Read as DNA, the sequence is TGTGCCAGCAGGACCCAGGGGTTAGGGGCCAACGTCCTGACTTTC.